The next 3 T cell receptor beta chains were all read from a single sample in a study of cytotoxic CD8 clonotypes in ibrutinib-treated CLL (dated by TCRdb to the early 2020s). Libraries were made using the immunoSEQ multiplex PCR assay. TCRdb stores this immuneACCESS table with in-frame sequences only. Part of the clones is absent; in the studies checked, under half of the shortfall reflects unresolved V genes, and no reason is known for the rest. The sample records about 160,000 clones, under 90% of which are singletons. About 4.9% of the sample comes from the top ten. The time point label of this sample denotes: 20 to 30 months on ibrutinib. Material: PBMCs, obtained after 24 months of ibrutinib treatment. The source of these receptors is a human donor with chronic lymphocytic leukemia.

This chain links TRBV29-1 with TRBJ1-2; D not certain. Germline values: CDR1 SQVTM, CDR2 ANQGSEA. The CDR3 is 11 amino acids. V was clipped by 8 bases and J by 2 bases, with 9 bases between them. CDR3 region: CSSTANYGYTF. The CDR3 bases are TGCAGCTCTACAGCGAACTATGGCTACACCTTC.

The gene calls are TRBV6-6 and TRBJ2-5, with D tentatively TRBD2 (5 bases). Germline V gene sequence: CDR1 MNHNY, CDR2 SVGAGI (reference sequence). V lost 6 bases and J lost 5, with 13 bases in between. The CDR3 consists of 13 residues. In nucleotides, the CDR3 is TGTGCCAGCAGGCTGGAGGTTTACGAGACCCAGTACTTC. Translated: CASRLEVYETQYF.

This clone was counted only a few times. The CDR3 nucleotides read TGTGCCAGTAGCCCGGGCTCGGACACTGAAGCTTTCTTT. Translation: CASSPGSDTEAFF. The gene calls are TRBV19 and TRBJ1-1, with D unclear. Germline V gives CDR1 LNHDA, CDR2 SQIVND (reference sequence). Between the trimmed V and J ends, which lost 6 bases and 3 bases, there was a span of 11 bases. The length of the CDR3 is 13 residues. Based on the CDR3 plus reference TRBV19 and TRBJ1-1, the full variable domain is DGGITQSPKYLFRKEGQNVTLSCEQNLNHDAMYWYRQDPGQGLRLIYYSQIVNDFQKGDIAEGYSVSREKKESFPLTVTSAQKNPTAFYLCASSPGSDTEAFFGQGTRLTVV.